These T cell receptor beta chains were read from a single sample in a study of CD8 T cells in Susac syndrome. TCRdb reanalysed the immunoSEQ multiplex PCR reads using MiXCR and keeps one entry per CDR3 protein. The table includes 250,000 or so distinct CDR3 sequences, approximately 92% detected once. The sample taken for sequencing was CD4+ T cells from PBMCs. The source is a human donor with multiple sclerosis. CDR3s include the opening cysteine and the closing phenylalanine or tryptophan. A D gene is named only where the DNA matches it firmly.

D gene	V gene	J gene	CDR3 protein
NA	TRBV29-1	TRBJ1-4	CSAGRGGDEKLFF
NA	TRBV7-9	TRBJ2-5	CASSFSSQGETQYF
NA	TRBV9	TRBJ1-2	CASSVGAGARYGYTF
NA	TRBV7-9	TRBJ2-2	CASSLSAGISGELFF
TRBD2	TRBV9	TRBJ2-1	CASSVDTSGANEQFF
NA	TRBV5-4	TRBJ2-5	CASSPRTTLGETQYF
NA	TRBV19	TRBJ1-1	CASSELMRTEAFF
TRBD1	TRBV24-1	TRBJ1-2	CATSDSATGGTNYGYTF
NA	TRBV30	TRBJ1-1	CAWSRGSRSTEAFF
NA	TRBV30	TRBJ1-5	CAWSRTDQPQHF
NA	TRBV9	TRBJ2-7	CASSPHSSPHEQYF
NA	TRBV25-1	TRBJ1-6	CASNGGWDNSPLHF
NA	TRBV2	TRBJ1-1	CASSVGRRNTEAFF
NA	TRBV6-5	TRBJ1-2	CASSWDGDHGYTF
NA	TRBV20-1	TRBJ2-2	CSAARGSTNTGELFF
TRBD2	TRBV5-1	TRBJ2-1	CASSQTSGRDNEQFF
NA	TRBV7-2	TRBJ1-1	CASSLVRAANTEAFF
NA	TRBV27	TRBJ1-5	CASSLGVSNQPQHF
NA	TRBV29-1	TRBJ2-1	CSVEMTGTEQFF
NA	TRBV19	TRBJ2-4	CASSARPRPGNIQYF
NA	TRBV4-2	TRBJ1-1	CASSRTQNTEAFF
TRBD2	TRBV9	TRBJ2-1	CASSVRSGRAEQFF
TRBD2	TRBV4-2	TRBJ2-3	CASSQEAGSGGPFGKDTQYF
NA	TRBV2	TRBJ1-5	CASRKNSAQPQHF
NA	TRBV9	TRBJ1-3	CASSVTGRGGNTIYF
NA	TRBV30	TRBJ1-2	CAWSVLQGLYGYTF
NA	TRBV4-1	TRBJ1-1	CASSQDRSRPRGTEAFF
TRBD1	TRBV7-9	TRBJ2-7	CASSPDRIRSYEQYF
NA	TRBV5-4	TRBJ2-5	CASSSVQGRRETQYF
NA	TRBV12-3/TRBV12-4	TRBJ2-2	CASSSGGELFF
TRBD2	TRBV5-1	TRBJ2-5	CASSPPTGRETHF
NA	TRBV24-1	TRBJ1-1	CATSAGLGAEAFF
TRBD2	TRBV6-5	TRBJ2-1	CASSWGLAGGRNEQFF
NA	TRBV12-3/TRBV12-4	TRBJ2-7	CASSSRDPNSEQYF
NA	TRBV12-3/TRBV12-4	TRBJ1-4	CASSFKANEKLFF
NA	TRBV7-2	TRBJ2-5	CASSLGPSQETQYF